This TCR beta chain came from a study of response to subunit inactivated influenza vaccine (dated by TCRdb to the late 2010s). Notes on the research overall: Deep quantitative profiling of the T cell receptor repertoire was used in the study to follow responses to a trivalent subunit inactivated influenza vaccine.

Concerning this clonotype: No antigen is known for it. Base quality data are lacking; no much larger clone is found one base away.

The library was prepared using RT-PCR. The instrument given in TCRdb is Illumina HiSeq 2500. TCRdb trimmed the raw reads at Q25, called clones with MiXCR and kept productive beta chains. Entries that share a CDR3 protein sequence are merged under the most common genes and DNA. The sample records around 790,000 distinct CDR3 sequences, approximately 22% of which are singletons. Of the sample, roughly 10% is held by the ten largest clones. Cut back by 1 base and 7 bases, the V and J ends lie 12 bases apart. Based on the germline V gene, the CDR1 and CDR2 sequences are SGHDN and FVKESK. The CDR3 goes from the cysteine to the phenylalanine over 14 residues. The sequence is cut down to CDR3 DNA, 42 bases in frame from base 1. Broad study findings and their caveats: It was suggested by the authors that each seasonal influenza vaccination may recruit only a limited number of new T cells.

Here the sequenced sample was PBMCs from blood, taken 5 days after vaccination. The chain was built from TRBV14 and TRBJ2-3, with no confidently assigned D gene. This TCR was recovered from a man aged 50 to 60 who received an inactivated influenza vaccine. Donor details come from another sample of the same person, matched by shared clones. The DNA sequence reads TGTGCCAGCAGCCAAGGACTGCCACCATATACGCAGTATTTT. The resulting protein is CASSQGLPPYTQYF.